The 14 T cell receptor beta chains below come from one sample, sequenced in a study of T cell changes during pregnancy in multiple sclerosis. Generated by immunoSEQ multiplex PCR, the TCRdb table keeps only in-frame clones and is missing some. The sample has roughly 77,000 clones, roughly 89% seen once. This specimen consisted of peripheral blood, obtained in the second trimester of pregnancy. The receptor source for this set is a female donor with multiple sclerosis, enrolled in a pregnancy study.

The chain combines TRBV6-6 with TRBJ1-2, with a weak D call TRBD1 (6 bases). There are 13 residues in the CDR3. Trimming took 6 bases from V and 4 from J, leaving 12 bases between them. Germline-derived CDR1 and CDR2 are MNHNY and SVGAGI (reference sequence). The CDR3 protein is CASRNRAGYGYTF. The CDR3 coding sequence is TGTGCCAGCAGGAACAGGGCGGGCTATGGCTACACCTTC.

The chain recombines TRBV19 with TRBJ2-7, with 7 positions matching TRBD2. Germline-derived CDR1 and CDR2 are LNHDA and SQIVND (reference sequence). The CDR3 totals 14 residues. After removal of 5 bases from V and 2 bases from J, the junction contained 6 bases not matched to a gene. For the CDR3, the DNA is TGTGCCAGTAGTTCAACCGGGACTACCTACGAGCAGTACTTC. Protein product: CASSSTGTTYEQYF.

The chain has TRBV28 and TRBJ2-7; 10 bases line up with TRBD2. CDR1 is MDHEN and CDR2 is SYDVKM in the germline V gene. The CDR3 runs 15 residues. The V gene end was trimmed by 5 bases and the J gene end by 2 bases; junction bases not matched to a gene: 6. The CDR3 sequence: CASSPYSGRTYEQYF. The CDR3 DNA reads TGTGCCAGCAGTCCTTATAGCGGGAGGACCTACGAGCAGTACTTC.

This chain connects TRBV5-1 to TRBJ2-5; D is unclear. V gave up 1 base and J gave up 0 bases, with 4 bases separating them. The CDR3 is 13 amino acids. The germline V gene encodes CDR1 SGHRS and CDR2 YFSETQ. The CDR3 reads CASSLQDQETQYF. The CDR3 coding sequence is TGCGCCAGCAGCTTGCAGGACCAAGAGACCCAGTACTTC.

The chain combines TRBV6-1 with TRBJ2-1, with TRBD2 identical over 8 bases. This CDR3 spans 14 amino acids. The V gene's germline CDR1 is MNHNS and CDR2 SASEGT. The J segment lost 1 base and the V segment lost 7 bases, leaving 3 bases of the junction unmatched. Here the CDR3 reads CASTREASYNEQFF. CDR3 bases: TGTGCCAGCACGCGGGAGGCATCCTACAATGAGCAGTTCTTC.

This clone has only one observation. This chain links TRBV19 with TRBJ2-5, with 9 bases that match TRBD1. V lost 5 bases to trimming and J lost 4 bases; unmatched junction nucleotides: 11. This CDR3 contains 16 residues. CDR1 and CDR2 (germline): LNHDA, SQIVND (reference sequence). CDR3 in DNA: TGTGCCAGTAGTGTGAGGACAGGGGCCTACATAGAGACCCAGTACTTC. It specifies CASSVRTGAYIETQYF.

CDR3 amino acids: CASSVTQGQHEQYF. CDR3 DNA: TGTGCCAGCAGCGTAACCCAGGGTCAACACGAGCAGTACTTC. The gene calls are TRBV9 and TRBJ2-7; TRBD1 is a possible D gene (5 bases). Germline CDR1 SGDLS, CDR2 YYNGEE. This CDR3 comprises 14 residues. V was trimmed by 1 base and J by 5 bases, leaving 13 bases between them.

V gene TRBV21-1 combines with J gene TRBJ2-3; TRBD1, the table's D call, lacks a check against the DNA. TRBV21-1 is a pseudogene locus. This CDR3 has 17 residues. CDR3 bases: TGTGCCAGCAGCAAAAGGTTGAGGGGGCGCGTCACAGATACGCAGTATTTT. It codes for CASSKRLRGRVTDTQYF.

This chain links TRBV7-3 with TRBJ2-2; perhaps TRBD1 as D (6 bases). With 4 bases removed from V and 3 bases from J, the gap between germline ends came to 15 bases. Germline V gene lookup returns CDR1 SGHTA and CDR2 FQGTGA. CDR3 length: 16 amino acids. CDR3 sequence: CASSSETGFDTGELFF. The CDR3 DNA sequence: TGTGCCAGCAGCTCTGAAACAGGGTTTGACACCGGGGAGCTGTTTTTT.

This chain uses TRBV15 with TRBJ2-7; 11 nucleotides match TRBD2. After removal of 0 bases from V and 5 bases from J, the junction contained 15 bases not matched to a gene. Germline V lookup: CDR1 LNHNV, CDR2 YYDKDF (reference sequence). The CDR3 length is 19 residues. This CDR3 reads CATSRDLAGGPSLADEQYF. The CDR3, as DNA: TGTGCCACCAGCAGAGATCTAGCGGGAGGCCCCTCTCTCGCTGACGAGCAGTACTTC.

This sequence joins TRBV7-6 and TRBJ2-4; D not certain. The CDR3 totals 15 residues. Germline V gives CDR1 SGHVS, CDR2 FNYEAQ. V was pared by 5 bases and J by 0 bases, with 11 bases between. The CDR3 DNA follows: TGTGCCAGCAGCCCCTCGACTTTAGCCAAAAACATTCAGTACTTC. Translation: CASSPSTLAKNIQYF.

J is TRBJ1-3 and V is TRBV19; D call uncertain. The V end was cut by 3 bases, the J end by 2 bases, with 11 bases between. The CDR3 consists of 15 residues. Germline V gene sequence: CDR1 LNHDA, CDR2 SQIVND (reference sequence). The CDR3 here is CASSIPGVAGNTIYF. The DNA of the CDR3 is TGTGCCAGTAGTATCCCGGGTGTGGCTGGAAACACCATATATTTT. Full variable domain (outside the CDR3, taken from reference TRBV19 and TRBJ1-3): DGGITQSPKYLFRKEGQNVTLSCEQNLNHDAMYWYRQDPGQGLRLIYYSQIVNDFQKGDIAEGYSVSREKKESFPLTVTSAQKNPTAFYLCASSIPGVAGNTIYFGEGSWLTVV.

Only one count was recorded for this clone. The chain employs TRBV14 and TRBJ2-7; D is perhaps TRBD2 (5 bases). The germline V and J ends were trimmed by 5 bases and 6 bases, with 23 bases remaining between them. This CDR3 has 16 residues. Germline CDR1 reads SGHDN; CDR2 reads FVKESK. The CDR3 here is CASSTGAGLPLSEQYF. CDR3 sequence (DNA): TGTGCCAGCAGCACCGGCGCGGGTCTCCCCCTTAGCGAGCAGTACTTC. Full variable domain (rest looked up from reference TRBV14 and TRBJ2-7): EAGVTQFPSHSVIEKGQTVTLRCDPISGHDNLYWYRRVMGKEIKFLLHFVKESKQDESGMPNNRFLAERTGGTYSTLKVQPAELEDSGVYFCASSTGAGLPLSEQYFGPGTRLTVT.

This sequence joins TRBV28 and TRBJ1-2, with a possible D match to TRBD1 (5 bases). Trimming took off 5 bases at V and 11 bases at J, with 15 bases between the two ends. Germline CDR1 reads MDHEN; CDR2 reads SYDVKM. CDR3 length equals 12 residues. CDR3 nucleotide sequence: TGTGCCAGCAGTGGGGCGCGGTTGCGGTACACCTTC. Its protein is CASSGARLRYTF.